Presented here are 23 T cell receptor beta chains from one specimen sequenced in a study of T cell responses to AZD1222 COVID-19 vaccine. The data were produced by immunoSEQ multiplex PCR, yet TCRdb's version contains in-frame clones alone and is incomplete. Here the sample spans 130,000 to 150,000 clones, under 95% being singletons. Sample: peripheral blood, taken on day 0 of AZD1222 vaccination. Receptors were obtained from an adult in good health.

This clone was observed once. The rearrangement links TRBV4-1 to TRBJ2-1; D unclear. Germline V gene data show CDR1 as MGHRA and CDR2 as YSYEKL. Trimming pared 2 bases from V and 0 bases from J, leaving 20 bases between. This CDR3 spans 19 amino acids. In DNA, the CDR3 is TGCGCCAGCAGCCAATCCCCCCCTGTATCATTTAGCTCCTACAATGAGCAGTTCTTC. Residues: CASSQSPPVSFSSYNEQFF.

The chain combines TRBV24-1 with TRBJ2-7; D tentatively fits TRBD1 or TRBD2 (5 bases each). The CDR3 contains 17 residues. V shed 4 bases and J shed 3 bases, with 21 bases lying between them. Germline CDR1 and CDR2: KGHDR and SFDVKD. The CDR3 spells CATSEQDGDRDDYEQYF. CDR3 nucleotide sequence: TGTGCCACCAGTGAGCAGGACGGAGACCGGGACGACTACGAGCAGTACTTC.

The sample holds one count of this clone. The chain employs TRBV6-2 or TRBV6-3 and TRBJ2-1, with TRBD1 matching 7 bases. This CDR3 spans 14 amino acids. Germline V lookup: CDR1 MNHEY, CDR2 SVGEGT. V gave up 2 bases and J gave up 5 bases; unmatched junction bases: 3. DNA for the CDR3: TGTGCCAGCAGTTACAGGGACAGTAACAATGAGCAGTTCTTC. Residues: CASSYRDSNNEQFF.

The chain's CDR3 is CASRVNLNSYEQYF. The CDR3 nucleotides are TGTGCCAGCAGGGTAAATCTGAACTCCTACGAGCAGTACTTC. The rearrangement links TRBV6-5 to TRBJ2-7; D call uncertain. The germline V and J ends were trimmed by 6 bases and 0 bases, with 12 bases remaining between them. CDR1 MNHEY and CDR2 SVGAGI come from the germline V gene. This CDR3 is built from 14 residues.

The V and J genes are TRBV6-2 or TRBV6-3 and TRBJ2-7; TRBD2 agrees at 8 bases. The trim removed 5 bases at V and 1 base at J, leaving 7 bases unmatched. Germline V gives CDR1 MNHEY, CDR2 SVGEGT. The CDR3 totals 15 residues. In DNA, the CDR3 is TGTGCCAGCAGTCCGGCTGGCGGGAGGTCCTACGAGCAGTACTTC. Amino acid sequence: CASSPAGGRSYEQYF.

V and J are TRBV7-2 and TRBJ2-5, with D perhaps given as TRBD1 or TRBD2 (5 bases each). V was cut by 3 bases and J by 2 bases, with 22 bases left in between. Germline V gene sequence: CDR1 SGHTA, CDR2 FQGNSA. CDR3 length: 18 residues. The CDR3 here is CASSLLTSAGAEQETQYF. The CDR3 nucleotides are TGTGCCAGCAGCTTGTTAACCTCGGCCGGGGCCGAGCAAGAGACCCAGTACTTC.

The chain recombines TRBV7-9 with TRBJ1-2; D unresolved. CDR1 and CDR2 from the germline V gene are SEHNR and FQNEAQ (reference sequence). Trimming left V 4 bases short and J 4 bases short, with 4 bases between. This CDR3 has 11 amino acids. This chain's CDR3 is CASSWGYGYTF. CDR3 DNA sequence: TGTGCCAGCAGCTGGGGCTATGGCTACACCTTC.

The rearrangement links TRBV7-3 to TRBJ2-5; D gene unclear. CDR3 length: 14 residues. With 0 bases removed from V and 2 bases from J, the gap between germline ends came to 7 bases. The germline gives CDR1 SGHTA, CDR2 FQGTGA. The CDR3 sequence is CASSLTPTQETQYF. The CDR3 coding sequence is TGTGCCAGCAGCTTAACGCCGACTCAAGAGACCCAGTACTTC.

This rearrangement joins TRBV27 to TRBJ2-1; the D gene is possibly TRBD2 (5 bases). Trimming cost V 8 bases and J 2 bases, with 10 bases left between them. CDR1 MNHEY and CDR2 SMNVEV come from the germline V gene (reference sequence). The CDR3 is 13 residues long. The CDR3 region has the DNA TGTGCCAGCTTCGGACTTCCCTACAATGAGCAGTTCTTC. As protein: CASFGLPYNEQFF.

The chain couples TRBV27 to TRBJ1-1; D unresolved. Trimming took 7 bases from V and 1 from J, leaving 16 bases between them. The CDR3 runs to 15 residues. Germline values: CDR1 MNHEY, CDR2 SMNVEV (reference sequence). CDR3 DNA: TGTGCCAGCAATGACGGCAGTGCGGGGAACACTGAAGCTTTCTTT. Encoded protein: CASNDGSAGNTEAFF.

This clone occurred once. One end of the junction fails to match germline, which may point to a read error. The rearrangement uses TRBV7-3 and TRBJ2-1; 9 bases align to TRBD2. Germline CDR1 is SGHTA and CDR2 is FQGTGA. The CDR3 extends over 17 amino acids. CDR3 residues: CASSSTLAGTSYDEQFF. The CDR3 DNA sequence: TGTGCCAGCAGCTCCACCTTGGCTGGGACTAGCTACGATGAGCAGTTCTTC.

The chain combines TRBV5-5 with TRBJ1-4; maybe TRBD1 (6 bases). Trimming removed 0 bases at V and 8 bases at J, with 11 bases between. The CDR3 is 14 residues long. Per germline, CDR1 SGHKS and CDR2 YYEKEE (reference sequence). CDR3 loop: CASSLGDTQEKLFF. DNA for the CDR3: TGTGCCAGCAGCTTGGGGGACACTCAAGAAAAACTGTTTTTT.

This clone was picked up a small number of times. The chain couples TRBV7-3 to TRBJ2-1; D unresolved. The CDR3 runs to 16 residues. V lost 2 bases, J lost 0 bases, and 11 bases lay in between. Germline V gene lookup returns CDR1 SGHTA and CDR2 FQGTGA. The CDR3: CASSLAGWVSYNEQFF. CDR3 in DNA: TGTGCCAGCAGCTTAGCTGGGTGGGTCTCCTACAATGAGCAGTTCTTC.

The count of this clone is one. The J gene is TRBJ1-1, the V gene TRBV12-3 or TRBV12-4; D remains unclear. The CDR3 is made up of 10 amino acids. V lost 3 bases to trimming and J lost 11 bases, with 7 bases between them. The CDR3 protein is CASSFQGAFF. The CDR3 nucleotides read TGTGCCAGCAGTTTTCAAGGGGCTTTCTTT.

The genes are TRBV2 and TRBJ1-2; D unclear. With 6 bases removed from V and 7 bases from J, the gap between germline ends came to 24 bases. CDR1 is SNHLY, CDR2 FYNNEI, per germline. The CDR3 loop spans 16 amino acids. In DNA, the CDR3 is TGTGCCAGCAGAAAAAACCCGGGTTCGGCGTCGGGTGGCTACACCTTC. This translates into CASRKNPGSASGGYTF.

The V gene is TRBV6-5, the J gene TRBJ2-7; D perhaps matches TRBD2 (6 bases). The V end was cut by 6 bases, the J end by 5 bases, with 17 bases between. Per germline, CDR1 MNHEY and CDR2 SVGAGI. This CDR3 comprises 14 residues. CDR3 nucleotide sequence: TGTGCCAGCAGCTCGGGACTTCCCCACCACGAGCAGTACTTC. This codes for CASSSGLPHHEQYF.

The rearrangement uses TRBV3-1 (or the pseudogene TRBV3-2) and TRBJ2-1; TRBD2 matches 7 bases. The J segment lost 5 bases and the V segment lost 3 bases, leaving 25 bases of the junction unmatched. The CDR3 loop spans 21 amino acids. The germline gives CDR1 LGHDT, CDR2 YNNKEL (reference sequence). The chain's CDR3 is CASSHYYVSKTSQTPNNEQFF. CDR3 nucleotide sequence: TGTGCCAGCAGCCATTATTACGTGTCGAAGACTAGCCAAACTCCTAACAATGAGCAGTTCTTC.

The chain carries TRBV5-1 and TRBJ1-4; D uncertain. V was pared by 4 bases and J by 5 bases, with 12 bases between. This CDR3 contains 14 residues. CDR1 SGHRS and CDR2 YFSETQ come from the germline V gene. The CDR3 is CASSPTPPNEKLFF. CDR3 DNA sequence: TGCGCCAGCAGCCCGACTCCTCCGAATGAAAAACTGTTTTTT. Combining the CDR3 with reference TRBV5-1 and TRBJ1-4 gives the whole variable domain KAGVTQTPRYLIKTRGQQVTLSCSPISGHRSVSWYQQTPGQGLQFLFEYFSETQRNKGNFPGRFSGRQFSNSRSEMNVSTLELGDSALYLCASSPTPPNEKLFFGSGTQLSVL.

The chain joins TRBV5-1 to TRBJ1-3; D is uncertain. The CDR3 totals 14 residues. The V end was cut by 0 bases, the J end by 4 bases, with 8 bases between. Germline V gene data show CDR1 as SGHRS and CDR2 as YFSETQ. The CDR3 DNA follows: TGCGCCAGCAGCTTGGTAGGGTACGGAAACACCATATATTTT. It codes for CASSLVGYGNTIYF.

The chain carries TRBV19 and TRBJ2-2, with D maybe TRBD1 (6 bases). The CDR3 spans 14 residues. V was trimmed by 8 bases and J by 2 bases, leaving 12 bases between them. CDR1 is LNHDA, CDR2 SQIVND, per germline (reference sequence). CDR3 in amino acids: CASEDRTNTGELFF. The CDR3 DNA follows: TGTGCCAGTGAGGACAGAACAAACACCGGGGAGCTGTTTTTT. The whole variable domain, remainder taken from reference TRBV19 and TRBJ2-2, is DGGITQSPKYLFRKEGQNVTLSCEQNLNHDAMYWYRQDPGQGLRLIYYSQIVNDFQKGDIAEGYSVSREKKESFPLTVTSAQKNPTAFYLCASEDRTNTGELFFGEGSRLTVL.

The chain employs TRBV4-3 and TRBJ2-6, with 8 bases fitting TRBD2. The CDR3 length is 16 residues. The germline V gene encodes CDR1 LGHNA and CDR2 YSLEER. V shed 0 bases and J 2 bases; nucleotides not matched to a gene: 0. The CDR3 nucleotides read TGCGCCAGCAGCCAAGAGCGGGGGGCTGGGGCCAACGTCCTGACTTTC. Translation: CASSQERGAGANVLTF.

This clone has only one observation. The J gene is TRBJ2-5, the V gene TRBV25-1; TRBD2 agrees at 10 bases. Losses at the gene ends were 3 bases for V and 5 bases for J; bases not matched to a gene: 3. The CDR3 is 14 residues long. Germline CDR1 MGHDK, CDR2 SYGVNS. The CDR3 loop reads CASSDTSGVETQYF. CDR3 nucleotide sequence: TGTGCCAGCAGTGACACTAGCGGGGTGGAGACCCAGTACTTC.

The chain couples TRBV4-3 to TRBJ1-1, with no clear D. This CDR3 has 15 residues. V lost 3 bases and J lost 5, with 16 bases in between. CDR1 is LGHNA and CDR2 is YSLEER in the germline V gene. The CDR3 region has the DNA TGCGCCAGCAGCCACTCAAGGGTGCAAGAGACTGAAGCTTTCTTT. Protein sequence: CASSHSRVQETEAFF.